This T cell receptor beta chain comes out of a study of CXCR3-negative and CXCR3-positive naive CD8 T cells. Study information: There were about 150 million TRB reads altogether, and each library had about 1.5 +/- 0.3 million of them. Study-level results: Against CXCR3-negative naive cells, CXCR3-positive naive cells showed more hydrophobic TRB CDR3s. Diversity proved comparably high across both naive subsets and much lower in memory CD8+ cells.

Naivety in CD8+ T cells corresponded to a CD45RO-CCR7+CD27+CD95- phenotype. On this clonotype: Its antigen is not known.

UMI-labeled 5' RACE TRB cDNA libraries were prepared from the cells. TCRdb reprocessed the 5' RACE reads and stores each CDR3 protein as one record, lacking DNA. The sample data list approximately 56,000 distinct CDR3 sequences. The germline CDR1 and CDR2 sequences are SQVTM and ANQGSEA. The CDR3 is made up of 17 amino acids. V gene TRBV29-1 combines with J gene TRBJ2-5; the D call from TCRdb, TRBD2, cannot be confirmed without DNA. This clonotype was sampled from a human donor in good health. Some clones in this sample may be carry-over from other donors' samples. Specimen: naive CXCR3- CD8+ T cells from blood. Subset: CD45RO-CCR7+CD27+CD95- naive CD8+ T cells lacking CXCR3 (TNR3-). This CDR3 is CSVEDPFGGPSQETQYF.